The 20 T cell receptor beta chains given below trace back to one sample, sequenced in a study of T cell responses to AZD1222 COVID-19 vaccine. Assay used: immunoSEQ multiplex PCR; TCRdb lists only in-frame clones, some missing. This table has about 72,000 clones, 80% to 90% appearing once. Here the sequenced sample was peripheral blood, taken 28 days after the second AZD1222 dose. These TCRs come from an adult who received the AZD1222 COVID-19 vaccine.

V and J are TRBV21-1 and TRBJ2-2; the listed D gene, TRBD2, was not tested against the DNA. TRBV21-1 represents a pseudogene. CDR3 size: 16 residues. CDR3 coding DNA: TGTGCCAGCAGCAAAGAGGGGACTAGCCACACCGGGGAGCTGTTTTTT. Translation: CASSKEGTSHTGELFF.

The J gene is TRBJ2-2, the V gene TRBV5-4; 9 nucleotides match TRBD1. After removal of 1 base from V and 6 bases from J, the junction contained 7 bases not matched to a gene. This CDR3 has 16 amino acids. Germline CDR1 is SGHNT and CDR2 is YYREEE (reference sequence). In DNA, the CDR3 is TGTGCCAGCAGCTTGAAACAAGGACAGGGGCCCGGGGAGCTGTTTTTT. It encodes CASSLKQGQGPGELFF.

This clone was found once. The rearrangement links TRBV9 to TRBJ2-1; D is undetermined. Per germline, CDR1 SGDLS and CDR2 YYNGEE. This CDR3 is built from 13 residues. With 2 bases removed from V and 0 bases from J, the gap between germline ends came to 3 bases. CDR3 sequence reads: CASSVGSYNEQFF. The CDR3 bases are TGTGCCAGCAGCGTTGGCTCCTACAATGAGCAGTTCTTC.

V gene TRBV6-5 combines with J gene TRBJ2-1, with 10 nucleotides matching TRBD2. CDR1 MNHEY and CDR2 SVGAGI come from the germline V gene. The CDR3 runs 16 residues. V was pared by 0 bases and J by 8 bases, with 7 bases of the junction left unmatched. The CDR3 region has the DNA TGTGCCAGCAGTTACTCGAGAGCTAGCGGGGGACATGAGCAGTTCTTC. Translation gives CASSYSRASGGHEQFF.

CDR3 nucleotide sequence: TGTGCCAGCAGTTCCCCCCCGGGGGAGTATCAGCCCCAGCATTTT. Translated, it gives CASSSPPGEYQPQHF. The gene calls are TRBV28 and TRBJ1-5; perhaps TRBD1 as D (5 bases). CDR1 MDHEN and CDR2 SYDVKM come from the germline V gene. This CDR3 contains 15 residues. V shed 4 bases and J shed 5 bases, with 15 bases lying between them.

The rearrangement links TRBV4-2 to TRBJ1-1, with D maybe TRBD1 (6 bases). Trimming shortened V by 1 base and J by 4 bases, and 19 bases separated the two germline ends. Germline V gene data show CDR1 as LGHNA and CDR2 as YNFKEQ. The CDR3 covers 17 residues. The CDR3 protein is CASSQVVRGAKSTEAFF. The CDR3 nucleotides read TGTGCCAGCAGCCAAGTTGTCCGGGGGGCGAAAAGCACTGAAGCTTTCTTT.

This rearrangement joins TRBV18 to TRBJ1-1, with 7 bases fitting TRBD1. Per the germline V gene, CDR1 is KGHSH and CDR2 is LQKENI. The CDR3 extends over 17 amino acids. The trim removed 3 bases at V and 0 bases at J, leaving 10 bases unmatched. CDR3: CASSPSGGIGLNTEAFF. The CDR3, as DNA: TGTGCCAGCTCACCCTCAGGGGGGATCGGATTGAACACTGAAGCTTTCTTT.

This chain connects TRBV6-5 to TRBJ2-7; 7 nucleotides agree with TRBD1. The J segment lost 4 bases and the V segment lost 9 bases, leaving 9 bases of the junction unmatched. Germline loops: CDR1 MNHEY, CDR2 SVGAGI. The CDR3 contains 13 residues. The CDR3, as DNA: TGTGCCAGTCTGGGGGCAGGGGGATACGAGCAGTACTTC. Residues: CASLGAGGYEQYF.

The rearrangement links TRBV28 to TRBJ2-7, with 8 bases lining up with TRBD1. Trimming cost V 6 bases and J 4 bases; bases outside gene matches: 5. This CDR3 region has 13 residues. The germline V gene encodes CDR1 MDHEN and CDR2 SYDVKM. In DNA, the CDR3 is TGTGCCAGCAGGCCCAGGGGGCATTACGAGCAGTACTTC. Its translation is CASRPRGHYEQYF.

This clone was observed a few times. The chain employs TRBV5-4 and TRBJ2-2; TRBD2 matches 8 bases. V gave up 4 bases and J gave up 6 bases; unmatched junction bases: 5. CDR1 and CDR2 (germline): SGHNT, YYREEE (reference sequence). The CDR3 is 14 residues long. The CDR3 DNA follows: TGTGCCAGCAGCCCGGGACTAGTAGCCGGGGAGCTGTTTTTT. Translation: CASSPGLVAGELFF.

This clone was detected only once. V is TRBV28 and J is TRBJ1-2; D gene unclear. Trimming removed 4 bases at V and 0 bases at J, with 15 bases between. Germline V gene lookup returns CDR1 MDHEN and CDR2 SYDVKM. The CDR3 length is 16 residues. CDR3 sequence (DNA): TGTGCCAGCAGTTCCCCGGGGTCATTAGCTAACTATGGCTACACCTTC. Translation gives CASSSPGSLANYGYTF.

The DNA for the CDR3 is TGTGCCAGCAGCCAGGGACACCTAGAGACCCAGTACTTC. Its translation: CASSQGHLETQYF. The J gene is TRBJ2-5, the V gene TRBV14; a possible D gene is TRBD1 (6 bases). Trimming left V 3 bases short and J 4 bases short, with 9 bases between. The V gene's germline CDR1 is SGHDN and CDR2 FVKESK. The CDR3 runs 13 residues. Full variable domain (outside the CDR3, taken from reference TRBV14 and TRBJ2-5): EAGVTQFPSHSVIEKGQTVTLRCDPISGHDNLYWYRRVMGKEIKFLLHFVKESKQDESGMPNNRFLAERTGGTYSTLKVQPAELEDSGVYFCASSQGHLETQYFGPGTRLLVL.

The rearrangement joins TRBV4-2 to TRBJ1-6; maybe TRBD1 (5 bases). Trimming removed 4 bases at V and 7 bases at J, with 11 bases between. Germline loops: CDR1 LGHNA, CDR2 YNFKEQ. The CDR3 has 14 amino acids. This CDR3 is CASSPLGQNSPLHF. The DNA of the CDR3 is TGTGCCAGCAGCCCCCTCGGACAAAATTCACCCCTCCACTTT.

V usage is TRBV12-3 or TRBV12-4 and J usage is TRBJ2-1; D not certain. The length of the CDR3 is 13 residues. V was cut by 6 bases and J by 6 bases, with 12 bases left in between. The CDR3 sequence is CASRLLGGNEQFF. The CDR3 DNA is TGTGCCAGCAGACTCCTAGGCGGCAATGAGCAGTTCTTC.

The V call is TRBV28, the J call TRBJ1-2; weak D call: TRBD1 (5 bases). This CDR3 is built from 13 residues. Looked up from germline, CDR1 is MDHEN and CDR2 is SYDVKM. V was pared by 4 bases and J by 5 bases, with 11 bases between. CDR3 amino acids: CASSSRGRYGYTF. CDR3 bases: TGTGCCAGCAGTTCAAGGGGTCGGTATGGCTACACCTTC.

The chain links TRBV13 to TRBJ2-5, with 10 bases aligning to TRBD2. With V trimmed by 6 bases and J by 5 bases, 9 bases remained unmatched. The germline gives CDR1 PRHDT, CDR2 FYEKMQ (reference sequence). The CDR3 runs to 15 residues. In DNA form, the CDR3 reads TGTGCCAGCAGATTTAGCGGGAGGATTGGCGAGACCCAGTACTTC. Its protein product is CASRFSGRIGETQYF. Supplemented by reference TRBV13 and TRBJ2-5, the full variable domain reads AAGVIQSPRHLIKEKRETATLKCYPIPRHDTVYWYQQGPGQDPQFLISFYEKMQSDKGSIPDRFSAQQFSDYHSELNMSSLELGDSALYFCASRFSGRIGETQYFGPGTRLLVL.

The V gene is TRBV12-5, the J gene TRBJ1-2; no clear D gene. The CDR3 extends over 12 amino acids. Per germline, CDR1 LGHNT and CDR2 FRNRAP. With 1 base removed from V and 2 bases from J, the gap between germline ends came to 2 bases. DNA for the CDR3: TGTGCTAGTGGTTTGGCCAACTATGGCTACACCTTC. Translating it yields CASGLANYGYTF.

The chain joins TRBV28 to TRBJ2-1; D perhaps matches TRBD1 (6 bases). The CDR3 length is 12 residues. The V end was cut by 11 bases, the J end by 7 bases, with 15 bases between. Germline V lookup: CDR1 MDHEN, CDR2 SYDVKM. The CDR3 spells CAGQGNGNEQFF. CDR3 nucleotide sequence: TGTGCCGGGCAGGGGAATGGGAATGAGCAGTTCTTC.

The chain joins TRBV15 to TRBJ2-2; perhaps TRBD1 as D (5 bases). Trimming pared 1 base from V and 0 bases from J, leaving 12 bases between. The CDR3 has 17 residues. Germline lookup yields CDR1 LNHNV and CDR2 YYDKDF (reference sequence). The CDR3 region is CATSRGGTAPNTGELFF. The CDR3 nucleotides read TGTGCCACCAGCAGAGGGGGCACGGCCCCGAACACCGGGGAGCTGTTTTTT. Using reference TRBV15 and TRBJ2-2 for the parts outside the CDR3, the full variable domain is DAMVIQNPRYQVTQFGKPVTLSCSQTLNHNVMYWYQQKSSQAPKLLFHYYDKDFNNEADTPDNFQSRRPNTSFCFLDIRSPGLGDTAMYLCATSRGGTAPNTGELFFGEGSRLTVL.

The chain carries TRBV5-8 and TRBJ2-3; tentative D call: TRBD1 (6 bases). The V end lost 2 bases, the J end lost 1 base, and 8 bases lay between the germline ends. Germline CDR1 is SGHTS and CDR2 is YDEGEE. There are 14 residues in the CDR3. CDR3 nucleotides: TGTGCCAGCAGCTTTCGACAGGGCACAGATACGCAGTATTTT. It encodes CASSFRQGTDTQYF.